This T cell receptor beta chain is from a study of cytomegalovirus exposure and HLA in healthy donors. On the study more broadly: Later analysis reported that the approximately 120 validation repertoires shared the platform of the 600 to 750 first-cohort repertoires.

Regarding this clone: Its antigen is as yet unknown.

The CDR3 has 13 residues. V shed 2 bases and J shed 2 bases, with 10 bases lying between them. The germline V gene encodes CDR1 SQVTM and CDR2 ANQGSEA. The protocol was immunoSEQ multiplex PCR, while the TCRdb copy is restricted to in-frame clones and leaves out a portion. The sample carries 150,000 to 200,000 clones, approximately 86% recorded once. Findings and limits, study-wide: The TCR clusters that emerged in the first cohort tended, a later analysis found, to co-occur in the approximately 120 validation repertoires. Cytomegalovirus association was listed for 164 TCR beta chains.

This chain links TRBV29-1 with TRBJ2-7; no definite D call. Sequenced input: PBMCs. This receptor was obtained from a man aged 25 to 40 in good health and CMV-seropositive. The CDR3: CSVERTNPYEQYF. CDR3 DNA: TGCAGCGTTGAACGGACGAACCCCTACGAGCAGTACTTC.